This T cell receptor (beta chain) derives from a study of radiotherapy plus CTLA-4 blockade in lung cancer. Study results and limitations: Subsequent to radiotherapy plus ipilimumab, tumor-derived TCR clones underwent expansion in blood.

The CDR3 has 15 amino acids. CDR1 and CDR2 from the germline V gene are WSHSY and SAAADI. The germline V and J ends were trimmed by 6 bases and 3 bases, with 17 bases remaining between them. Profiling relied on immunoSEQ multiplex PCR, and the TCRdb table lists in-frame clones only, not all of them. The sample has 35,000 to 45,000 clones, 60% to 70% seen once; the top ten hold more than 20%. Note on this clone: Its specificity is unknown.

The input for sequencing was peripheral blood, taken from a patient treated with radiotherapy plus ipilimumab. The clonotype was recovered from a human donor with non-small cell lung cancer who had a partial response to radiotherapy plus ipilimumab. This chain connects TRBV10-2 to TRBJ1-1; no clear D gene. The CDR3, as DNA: TGCGCCAGCAGAGCGGTCCGGAATGGGTACACTGAAGCTTTCTTT. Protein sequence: CASRAVRNGYTEAFF.